This T cell receptor beta chain was recorded in a study of PD-L1 blockade in urothelial cancer. Overall study results and limits: Enhanced expansion of tumor-associated blood clones at 3 weeks characterized durable-benefit patients.

Sequencing used immunoSEQ multiplex PCR; TCRdb keeps in-frame clones, though not all of them. Counted here are approximately 67,000 clones, 86% occurring once; the ten biggest clones make up just under 15%. Stated time point: pretreatment peripheral blood. Patients presented with locally advanced or metastatic urothelial carcinoma. Remarks on this clone: Its antigen is undetermined.

The CDR3 loop spans 15 amino acids. Germline V gives CDR1 SGHTA, CDR2 FQGTGA. V lost 4 bases to trimming and J lost 0 bases, with 10 bases between them. The sequence derives from a man aged 55 to 69 with urothelial cancer. The gene calls are TRBV7-3 and TRBJ2-1; D not certain. Sequenced material: PBMCs, taken around atezolizumab (anti-PD-L1) treatment. CDR3 nucleotide sequence: TGTGCCAGCAGCTCCATCGGTAGCTCCTACAATGAGCAGTTCTTC. Protein sequence: CASSSIGSSYNEQFF.